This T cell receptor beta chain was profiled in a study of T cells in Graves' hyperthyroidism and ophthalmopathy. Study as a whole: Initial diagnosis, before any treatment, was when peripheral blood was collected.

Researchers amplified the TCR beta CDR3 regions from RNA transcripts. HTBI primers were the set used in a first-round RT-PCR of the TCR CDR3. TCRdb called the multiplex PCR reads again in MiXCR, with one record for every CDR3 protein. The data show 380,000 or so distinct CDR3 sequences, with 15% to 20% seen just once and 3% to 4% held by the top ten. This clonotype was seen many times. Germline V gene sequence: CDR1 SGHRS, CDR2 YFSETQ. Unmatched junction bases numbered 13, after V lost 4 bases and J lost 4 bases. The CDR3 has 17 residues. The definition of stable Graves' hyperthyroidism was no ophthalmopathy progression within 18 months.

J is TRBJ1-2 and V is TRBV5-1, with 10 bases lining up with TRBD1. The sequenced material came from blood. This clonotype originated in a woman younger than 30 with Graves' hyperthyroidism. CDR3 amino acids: CASSPLMTGGLIYGYTF. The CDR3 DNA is TGCGCCAGCAGCCCATTAATGACAGGGGGCTTAATCTATGGCTACACCTTC.